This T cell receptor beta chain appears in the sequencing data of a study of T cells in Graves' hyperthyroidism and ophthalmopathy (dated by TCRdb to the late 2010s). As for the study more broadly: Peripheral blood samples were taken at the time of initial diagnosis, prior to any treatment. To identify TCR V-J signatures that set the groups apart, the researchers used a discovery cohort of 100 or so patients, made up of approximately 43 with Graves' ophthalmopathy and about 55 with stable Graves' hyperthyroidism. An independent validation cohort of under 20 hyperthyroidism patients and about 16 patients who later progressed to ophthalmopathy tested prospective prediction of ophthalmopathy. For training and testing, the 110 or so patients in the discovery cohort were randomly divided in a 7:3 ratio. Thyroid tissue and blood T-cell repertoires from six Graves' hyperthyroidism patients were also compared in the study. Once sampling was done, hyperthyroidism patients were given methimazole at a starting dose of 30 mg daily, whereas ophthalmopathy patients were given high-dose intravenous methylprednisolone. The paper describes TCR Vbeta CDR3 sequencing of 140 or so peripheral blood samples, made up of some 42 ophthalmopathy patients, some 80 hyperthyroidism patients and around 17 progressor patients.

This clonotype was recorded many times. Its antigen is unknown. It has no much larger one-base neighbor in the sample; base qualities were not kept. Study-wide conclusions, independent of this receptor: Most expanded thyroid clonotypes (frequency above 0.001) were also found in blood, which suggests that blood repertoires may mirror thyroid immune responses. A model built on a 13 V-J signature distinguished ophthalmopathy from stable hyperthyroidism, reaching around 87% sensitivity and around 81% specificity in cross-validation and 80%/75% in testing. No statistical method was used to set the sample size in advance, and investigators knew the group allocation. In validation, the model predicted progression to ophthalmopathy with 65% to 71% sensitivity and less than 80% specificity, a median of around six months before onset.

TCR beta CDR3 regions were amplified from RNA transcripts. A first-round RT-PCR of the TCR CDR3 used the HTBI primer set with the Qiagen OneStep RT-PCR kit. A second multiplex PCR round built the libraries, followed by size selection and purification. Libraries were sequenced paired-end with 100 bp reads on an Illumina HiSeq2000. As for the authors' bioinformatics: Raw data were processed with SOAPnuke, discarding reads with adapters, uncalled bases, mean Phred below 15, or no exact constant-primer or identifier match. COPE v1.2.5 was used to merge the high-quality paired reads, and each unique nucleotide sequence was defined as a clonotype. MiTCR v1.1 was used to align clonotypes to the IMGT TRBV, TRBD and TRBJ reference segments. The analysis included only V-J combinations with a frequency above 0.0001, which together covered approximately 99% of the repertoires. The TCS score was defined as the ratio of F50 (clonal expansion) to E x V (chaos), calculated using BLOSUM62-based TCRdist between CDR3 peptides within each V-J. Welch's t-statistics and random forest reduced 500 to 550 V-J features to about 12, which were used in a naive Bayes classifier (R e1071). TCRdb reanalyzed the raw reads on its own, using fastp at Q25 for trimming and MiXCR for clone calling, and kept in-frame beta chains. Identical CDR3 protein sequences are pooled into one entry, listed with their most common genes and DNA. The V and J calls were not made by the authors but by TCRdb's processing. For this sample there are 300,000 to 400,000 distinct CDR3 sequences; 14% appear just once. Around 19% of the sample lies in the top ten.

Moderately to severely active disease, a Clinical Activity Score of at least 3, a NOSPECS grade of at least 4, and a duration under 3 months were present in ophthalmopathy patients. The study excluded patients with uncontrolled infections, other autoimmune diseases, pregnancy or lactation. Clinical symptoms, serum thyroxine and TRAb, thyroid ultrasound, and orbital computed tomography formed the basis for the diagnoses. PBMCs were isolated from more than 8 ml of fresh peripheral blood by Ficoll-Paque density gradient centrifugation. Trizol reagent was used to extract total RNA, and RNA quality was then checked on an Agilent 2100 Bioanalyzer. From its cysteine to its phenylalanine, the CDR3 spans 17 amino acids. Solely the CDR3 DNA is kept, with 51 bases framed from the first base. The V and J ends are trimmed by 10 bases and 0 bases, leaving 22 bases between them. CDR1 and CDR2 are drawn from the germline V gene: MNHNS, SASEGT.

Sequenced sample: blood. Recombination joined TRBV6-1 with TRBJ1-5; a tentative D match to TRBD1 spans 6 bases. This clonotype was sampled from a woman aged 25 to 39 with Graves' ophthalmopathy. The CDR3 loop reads CATKRDRRLYSNQPQHF. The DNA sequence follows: TGTGCCACCAAACGAGACAGGCGGCTTTATAGCAATCAGCCCCAGCATTTT.